These T cell receptor beta chains were read from a single sample in a study of OX40 agonist ivuxolimab in advanced cancers. Clones were read by immunoSEQ multiplex PCR, and TCRdb kept only the in-frame ones, dropping some. The repertoire has about 80,000 clones, 84% of them found once; the top ten carry 20% to 25%. This specimen consisted of CD4+ or CD8+ T cells sorted from blood, obtained in a trial of the OX40 agonist ivuxolimab. The receptor source for this set is an adult with an advanced solid tumor such as melanoma, head and neck, liver or kidney cancer. CDR3s include the opening cysteine and the closing phenylalanine or tryptophan. The D gene is left open where the match is weak. Expanded clones get a size class; other rows say once, few or many, or leave the size out.

TRBV18	TRBJ2-5	.	.	TGTGCCAGCTCCCCCGGCCAAGAGACCCAGTACTTC	CASSPGQETQYF
TRBV19	TRBJ1-6	TRBD1	once	TGTGCCAGTAGCCAAGTACAGGGGGCCTCACCCCTCCACTTT	CASSQVQGASPLHF
TRBV21-1	TRBJ2-7	.	.	TGTGCCAGCAGCGTGATGGGGACAGTCTTAGTCTCCTACGAGCAGTACTTC	CASSVMGTVLVSYEQYF
TRBV20-1	TRBJ2-1	.	.	TGCAGTGCTAGAGTCAGTTGGGGGCAGTTCTTC	CSARVSWGQFF
TRBV10-3	TRBJ2-3	.	.	TGTGCCATCAGTGAGGAGGGGTCCACAGATACGCAGTATTTT	CAISEEGSTDTQYF
TRBV28	TRBJ2-1	TRBD1	.	TGTGCCAGCAGTCAGCCGAGGACAGGGGAGATCAATGAGCAGTTCTTC	CASSQPRTGEINEQFF
TRBV19	TRBJ1-1	.	.	TGTGCCAGTAGTATCAGGGGACGGATGAACACTGAAGCTTTCTTT	CASSIRGRMNTEAFF
TRBV19	TRBJ1-6	TRBD1	.	TGTGCCAGTAGTATTTCGCAGGGGGCGAATTCACCCCTCCACTTT	CASSISQGANSPLHF
TRBV19	TRBJ2-7	TRBD2	.	TGTGCCAGTAGTCTCCGTCCGGGACTAGCGGGAGTCTCCTACGAGCAGTACTTC	CASSLRPGLAGVSYEQYF
TRBV10-3	TRBJ2-7	.	once	TGTGCCATCAGTGAGTCACCCGGGGAGAGCGACGAGCAGTACTTC	CAISESPGESDEQYF
TRBV18	TRBJ2-1	.	.	TGTGCCAGCTCACCACTTTCAGGGACCTACAATGAGCAGTTCTTC	CASSPLSGTYNEQFF
TRBV5-1	TRBJ1-5	.	.	TGCGCCAGCAGGGCAACAGGGTCCAATCAGCCCCAGCATTTT	CASRATGSNQPQHF
TRBV18	TRBJ2-7	.	.	TGTGCCAGCTCACCGAAATCCTCCCCGCGAGGGCAGTTGAGGACTAATCTTTACGAGCAGTACTTC	CASSPKSSPRGQLRTNLYEQYF
TRBV5-1	TRBJ2-1	TRBD2	.	TGCGCCAGCAGCATCCCGGGACTAGCGGGAGGGAGCTCCTACAATGAGCAGTTCTTC	CASSIPGLAGGSSYNEQFF
TRBV4-1	TRBJ2-7	TRBD2	.	TGCGCCAGCAGCCAATCAGGCGGGAGCTCCTACGAGCAGTACTTC	CASSQSGGSSYEQYF
TRBV7-2	TRBJ2-5	TRBD2	once	TGTGCCAGCAGCTTCTACAGCGGGAAGGGAGAGACCCAGTACTTC	CASSFYSGKGETQYF
TRBV28	TRBJ1-5	TRBD1	.	TGTGCCAGCAGTTATCGGACAGGGCAGCAGCCCCAGCATTTT	CASSYRTGQQPQHF
TRBV7-6	TRBJ1-2	TRBD1	.	TGTGCCAGCAGCCCGGGGACAGGGAATGCCTATGGCTACACCTTC	CASSPGTGNAYGYTF
TRBV7-9	TRBJ2-3	.	few	TGTGCCAGCAGCTCATCCTTCGACAGGAGCACAGATACGCAGTATTTT	CASSSSFDRSTDTQYF
TRBV21-1	TRBJ2-3	.	.	TGTGCCAGCACCAAAGGGACTAGCGGGGGGTTCACAGATACGCAGTATTTT	CASTKGTSGGFTDTQYF
TRBV29-1	TRBJ2-7	.	once	TGCAGCGCCGTGCGCGGGACTTCCTACGAGCAGTACTTC	CSAVRGTSYEQYF
TRBV6-5	TRBJ1-2	.	.	TGTGCCAGCAGTCCTCTAAGGGGGGCTAACTATGGCTACACCTTC	CASSPLRGANYGYTF
TRBV11-2	TRBJ1-4	.	once	TGTGCCAGCAGCCAGGGAAGTAAAAATGAAAAACTGTTTTTT	CASSQGSKNEKLFF
TRBV4-2	TRBJ2-1	TRBD2	.	TGTGCCAGCAGCCAAGTGACTAGCGCCTACAATGAGCAGTTCTTC	CASSQVTSAYNEQFF
TRBV5-4	TRBJ2-7	.	.	TGTGCCAGCAGCTTCGGAGGGGGCCAGTACGAGCAGTACTTC	CASSFGGGQYEQYF
TRBV10-3	TRBJ2-6	TRBD1	few	TGTGCCACTCCGGGACAGGGGAGCTCTGGGGCCAACGTCCTGACTTTC	CATPGQGSSGANVLTF
TRBV6-1	TRBJ1-2	.	.	TGTGCCAGCAGTGAAGAAGCGGTGGGGGGGCAGGGGACCTTC	CASSEEAVGGQGTF
TRBV7-6	TRBJ2-7	TRBD1	.	TGTGCCAGCAGCTTAGCGCCGGGACAGTCCTACGAGCAGTACTTC	CASSLAPGQSYEQYF
TRBV5-6	TRBJ1-2	.	.	TGTGCCAGCAGCGAGGGGGACTATGGCTACACCTTC	CASSEGDYGYTF
TRBV7-2	TRBJ2-7	.	.	TGTGCCAGCAGCTTAGTGACAGGTGGGCCAAGCAAACTCTACGAGCAGTACTTC	CASSLVTGGPSKLYEQYF